These T cell receptor beta chains were read from a single sample in a study of blood T cell repertoires in COVID-19. This table comes from immunoSEQ multiplex PCR, and its TCRdb copy is limited to in-frame clones, with some not included. The sample lists tens of thousands of clones; about 76% were seen once. The sequenced sample was peripheral blood. The receptors were gathered from a woman of 80 years or more with active or convalescent COVID-19. Both conserved end residues are part of each CDR3. The order of the fields is V gene, clone size, CDR3 protein. Expanded clones get a size class; other rows say once, few or many, or leave the size out.

TRBV5-1	NA	CASSSGSGQMNTEAFF
TRBV5-1	NA	CASSQGTADSGNTIYF
TRBV7-2	NA	CASSSDRGLGGYTF
TRBV13	NA	CASSNAGLLYEQYF
TRBV5-4	NA	CASSLGQTANYGYTF
TRBV5-1	NA	CASSPGQGGFTDTQYF
TRBV5-1	once	CASSLGSTNEKLFF
TRBV10-1	NA	CASSHGADTQYF
TRBV4-1	NA	CASSQDPNSAGNEQFF
TRBV15	NA	CATSSDKTGTVRADTQYF
TRBV7-2	few	CASSRSRGVEQYF
TRBV9	NA	CASSVRAGGGQPQHF
TRBV19	once	CASNDRAGNTEAFF